The 21 T cell receptor beta chains below were found in one sample sequenced in a study of T cells after yellow fever vaccination. TCRdb re-analysed the 5' RACE reads in MiXCR, keeping a single row per CDR3 protein. The sample contains 110,000 or so distinct CDR3 sequences, approximately 7.1% of which appear only once. The sequenced sample was CD4+ T cells sorted from PBMCs, obtained around 45 days after the first yellow fever vaccination. These receptors all come from a man between 18 and 29 years old who received the YFV17D yellow fever vaccine.

Comment on this clonotype: A much larger clone lies a single base off, so this may be a read error. The chain combines TRBV18 with TRBJ2-1; D is uncertain. In germline, CDR1 is KGHSH, CDR2 LQKENI. The CDR3 runs to 15 residues. CDR3 sequence reads: CASSLDLISYDEQFF. The CDR3 DNA sequence: TGTGCCAGCTCTTTGGACCTTATCTCCTACGATGAGCAGTTCTTC.

This clonotype was recorded many times. The rearrangement links TRBV5-7 to TRBJ2-6; either TRBD1 or TRBD2 may supply D (5 bases each). TRBV5-7 is noted as an ORF with a role that remains uncertain. The CDR3 length is 18 residues. Trimming removed 3 bases at V and 0 bases at J, with 16 bases between. DNA of the CDR3: TGTGCCAGCAGCTCCCTACGGGACCGACACTCTGGGGCCAACGTCCTGACTTTC. Amino acid sequence: CASSSLRDRHSGANVLTF.

This clonotype was observed a handful of times. The chain employs TRBV19 and TRBJ2-7; D is unresolved. The CDR3 is 14 amino acids. V lost 3 bases and J 0 bases, leaving 9 bases between the germline ends. CDR1 and CDR2 from the germline V gene are LNHDA and SQIVND (reference sequence). The CDR3 nucleotides read TGTGCCAGTAGTATGACCCAAGACTCCTACGAGCAGTACTTC. Translation: CASSMTQDSYEQYF.

This clonotype appeared many times. The chain links TRBV7-2 to TRBJ1-1, with D possibly TRBD1 on 6 matching bases. Per germline, CDR1 SGHTA and CDR2 FQGNSA. The CDR3 covers 16 residues. The germline V and J ends were trimmed by 0 bases and 2 bases, with 13 bases remaining between them. The CDR3 is CASSLARRGANTEAFF. CDR3 DNA: TGTGCCAGCAGCTTAGCAAGGCGGGGGGCAAACACTGAAGCTTTCTTT. Filled out from reference TRBV7-2 and TRBJ1-1, the complete variable domain reads GAGVSQSPSNKVTEKGKDVELRCDPISGHTALYWYRQSLGQGLEFLIYFQGNSAPDKSGLPSDRFSAERTGGSVSTLTIQRTQQEDSAVYLCASSLARRGANTEAFFGQGTRLTVV.

This clonotype appeared many times. The V call is TRBV19, the J call TRBJ1-2; D ambiguous. Germline CDR1 reads LNHDA; CDR2 reads SQIVND (reference sequence). The CDR3 extends over 12 amino acids. Trimming removed 7 bases at V and 3 bases at J, with 9 bases between. DNA for the CDR3: TGTGCCAGTAATGTGCCTTACTATGGCTACACCTTC. This gives the protein CASNVPYYGYTF.

This clonotype has a count of ten or more. The CDR3 loop is CATSDSTASGYNEQFF. The CDR3 DNA sequence: TGTGCCACCAGTGATTCAACAGCTTCAGGGTACAATGAGCAGTTCTTC. The J gene is TRBJ2-1, the V gene TRBV24-1; possibly TRBD1 for D (5 bases). CDR3 length: 16 amino acids. Germline CDR1 is KGHDR and CDR2 is SFDVKD. The germline V and J ends were trimmed by 2 bases and 4 bases, with 14 bases remaining between them.

With respect to this clonotype: Since a much larger clone is just one base distant, this may be a read error. The chain links TRBV24-1 to TRBJ2-5; the D is unclear. The CDR3 extends over 15 amino acids. Germline V lookup: CDR1 KGHDR, CDR2 SFDVKD. V lost 5 bases to trimming and J lost 3 bases, with 15 bases between them. CDR3 loop: CATSGPVALEETQYF. The CDR3 nucleotides are TGTGCCACCAGTGGCCCGGTGGCTTTAGAAGAGACCCAGTACTTC.

This clonotype has more than one count but fewer than ten. V is TRBV7-9 and J is TRBJ2-1, with 12 positions matching TRBD1. Germline V CDR1 and CDR2: SEHNR, FQNEAQ (reference sequence). V gave up 5 bases and J gave up 3 bases; unmatched junction bases: 8. The CDR3 consists of 17 residues. CDR3 loop: CASSLGTGGISYNEQFF. The CDR3, as DNA: TGTGCCAGCAGCCTCGGGACAGGGGGCATAAGCTACAATGAGCAGTTCTTC.

This clonotype was observed many times. The chain recombines TRBV7-2 with TRBJ1-2; unclear D gene. Germline V CDR1 and CDR2: SGHTA, FQGNSA. Trimming cost V 0 bases and J 4 bases, with 12 bases left between them. The CDR3 runs 15 residues. The DNA of the CDR3 is TGTGCCAGCAGCTTAGCGCCGACACTGATCTATGGCTACACCTTC. Protein sequence: CASSLAPTLIYGYTF.

Concerning this clonotype: A much larger clone lies one base from this, so it may be a read error. The chain carries TRBV12-3 or TRBV12-4 and TRBJ2-1; 7 bases map to TRBD2. V dropped 7 bases and J dropped 0; count of bases not matched to a gene: 6. The CDR3 length is 15 residues. CDR3 amino acids: CASIAGRVSYNEQFF. CDR3 bases: TGTGCCAGCATCGCGGGGAGGGTCTCCTACAATGAGCAGTTCTTC.

This clonotype was observed at least ten times. The V and J genes are TRBV4-2 and TRBJ1-1; no firm D call. Looked up from germline, CDR1 is LGHNA and CDR2 is YNFKEQ. The CDR3 length is 14 residues. Trimming removed 4 bases from V and 1 base from J, with 10 bases in between. CDR3 amino acids: CASSLEPGNTEAFF. For the CDR3, the DNA is TGTGCCAGCAGCCTCGAGCCAGGGAACACTGAAGCTTTCTTT.

This clonotype was detected many times. The V gene is TRBV18, the J gene TRBJ2-2, with a weak D call TRBD1 (5 bases). The germline V gene encodes CDR1 KGHSH and CDR2 LQKENI. V dropped 8 bases and J dropped 5 bases, with 18 bases sitting between them. This CDR3 contains 15 residues. Written as DNA, the CDR3 is TGTGCCAGCACCCTTCAGGGTTTTAGGACCGGGGAGCTGTTTTTT. It specifies CASTLQGFRTGELFF.

This clonotype was counted at least ten times. V and J are TRBV20-1 and TRBJ2-1; 11 positions agree with TRBD1. The germline CDR1 and CDR2 sequences are DFQATT and SNEGSKA (reference sequence). V shed 7 bases, J shed 14 bases, and the junction held 13 bases outside the gene matches. The CDR3 has 13 amino acids. CDR3 residues: CSVSTSGTGGKFF. The CDR3, as DNA: TGCAGTGTTTCAACTTCCGGGACAGGGGGAAAGTTCTTC.

Ten or more counts support this clonotype. The V and J genes are TRBV5-1 and TRBJ2-3; tentative D call: TRBD2 (5 bases). The ends were cut back, 0 bases at V and 5 bases at J, with 10 bases in the middle. Germline CDR1 is SGHRS and CDR2 is YFSETQ. The CDR3 contains 14 residues. As DNA, the CDR3 is TGCGCCAGCAGCTTGGGCCGGGGAATAGATACGCAGTATTTT. It translates to CASSLGRGIDTQYF.

The gene calls are TRBV5-4 and TRBJ2-5; D not resolved. Germline V gives CDR1 SGHNT, CDR2 YYREEE (reference sequence). The length of the CDR3 is 15 residues. Trimming took off 0 bases at V and 0 bases at J, with 9 bases between the two ends. The DNA for the CDR3 is TGTGCCAGCAGCTTGGAGTCGGTTTACCAAGAGACCCAGTACTTC. Translating gives CASSLESVYQETQYF.

This clonotype was counted ten times or more. V gene TRBV5-8 combines with J gene TRBJ1-2; possible D gene TRBD1, 5 bases. Trimming pared 5 bases from V and 4 bases from J, leaving 21 bases between. CDR1 and CDR2 (germline): SGHTS, YDEGEE. This CDR3 has 16 residues. The CDR3 is CASSFAGTQALYGYTF. The CDR3 DNA reads TGTGCCAGCAGTTTCGCCGGGACCCAGGCTCTCTATGGCTACACCTTC. Complete variable domain (other parts from reference TRBV5-8 and TRBJ1-2): EAGVTQSPTHLIKTRGQQATLRCSPISGHTSVYWYQQALGLGLQFLLWYDEGEERNRGNFPPRFSGRQFPNYSSELNVNALELEDSALYLCASSFAGTQALYGYTFGSGTRLTVV.

V and J are TRBV7-2 and TRBJ1-2; tentative D call: TRBD1 (6 bases). The CDR3 is 15 residues long. CDR1 is SGHTA, CDR2 FQGNSA, per germline. Trimming removed 5 bases at V and 2 bases at J, with 15 bases between. CDR3 bases: TGTGCCAGCAGCGAACAGGGAGGATCAAACTATGGCTACACCTTC. Protein: CASSEQGGSNYGYTF. Supplemented by reference TRBV7-2 and TRBJ1-2, the full variable domain reads GAGVSQSPSNKVTEKGKDVELRCDPISGHTALYWYRQSLGQGLEFLIYFQGNSAPDKSGLPSDRFSAERTGGSVSTLTIQRTQQEDSAVYLCASSEQGGSNYGYTFGSGTRLTVV.

This clonotype was counted many times. Its ends do not fully match the called genes, so a read error is possible. This rearrangement joins TRBV12-3 or TRBV12-4 to TRBJ1-5; D call uncertain. The CDR3 extends over 13 amino acids. In DNA, the CDR3 is TGCGCCAGCAGCTTTGGGAGCAATCAGCCCCAGCATTTT. It translates to CASSFGSNQPQHF.

This clonotype came up many times. This chain joins TRBV7-2 and TRBJ2-5; 12 bases are shared with TRBD2. Germline V gives CDR1 SGHTA, CDR2 FQGNSA. The V gene end was trimmed by 5 bases and the J gene end by 4 bases; junction bases not matched to a gene: 8. The CDR3 covers 16 residues. The CDR3 DNA follows: TGTGCCAGCAGCCGCTCTAGCGGGGGGGCCGCAGAGACCCAGTACTTC. Protein sequence: CASSRSSGGAAETQYF. Using reference TRBV7-2 and TRBJ2-5 for the parts outside the CDR3, the full variable domain is GAGVSQSPSNKVTEKGKDVELRCDPISGHTALYWYRQSLGQGLEFLIYFQGNSAPDKSGLPSDRFSAERTGGSVSTLTIQRTQQEDSAVYLCASSRSSGGAAETQYFGPGTRLLVL.

This clonotype was counted many times. The rearrangement links TRBV20-1 to TRBJ2-7, with no clear D. CDR1 and CDR2 from the germline V gene are DFQATT and SNEGSKA (reference sequence). The CDR3 length is 14 residues. V lost 0 bases and J 0 bases, leaving 9 bases between the germline ends. The CDR3 nucleotides are TGCAGTGCTAGAGATGATAGGAGCTCCTACGAGCAGTACGTC. Protein sequence: CSARDDRSSYEQYV.

Many counts were recorded for this clonotype. The CDR3 reads CASSSQGKETQYF. In DNA form, the CDR3 reads TGTGCCAGCAGTTCTCAGGGGAAGGAGACCCAGTACTTC. The chain has TRBV7-2 and TRBJ2-5; possible D gene TRBD1, 6 bases. The CDR3 is 13 amino acids. Germline lookup yields CDR1 SGHTA and CDR2 FQGNSA. Trimming pared 6 bases from V and 5 bases from J, leaving 13 bases between.